Listed below are T cell receptor beta chains from one sample, sequenced in a study of blood T cells in healthy people across ages. TCRdb ran MiXCR on the 5' RACE reads and lists one entry per CDR3 protein. The table includes 1.5 million to 2 million distinct CDR3 sequences, around half detected once. The source material was blood. All receptors come from a woman in her thirties or forties in good health. Each CDR3 is given without its conserved first and last residue. The order of the fields is CDR3 protein, V gene, J gene.

CDR3: ASSDTSVQTQY
V: TRBV10-2
J: TRBJ2-5

CDR3: ASTLGRENTEAF
V: TRBV9
J: TRBJ1-1

CDR3: ASSETGVTTDTQY
V: TRBV6-4
J: TRBJ2-3

CDR3: ASSFSGATDEQF
V: TRBV7-2
J: TRBJ2-1

CDR3: ASSGGLALYNEQF
V: TRBV9
J: TRBJ2-1

CDR3: ASSSISEAF
V: TRBV27
J: TRBJ1-1

CDR3: ASSPDRGLT
V: TRBV12-3/TRBV12-4
J: TRBJ1-2

CDR3: ASSPFQRGPGANVLT
V: TRBV19
J: TRBJ2-6

CDR3: ASRSRLNIQY
V: TRBV4-2
J: TRBJ2-4

CDR3: ASSSWGFGNQPQH
V: TRBV5-6
J: TRBJ1-5

CDR3: ASSNRQGQFGYT
V: TRBV7-2
J: TRBJ1-2